Below, 8 T cell receptor beta chains from the same sample are listed, as sequenced in a study of PD-1 blockade in mismatch repair-deficient tumors. Data came from immunoSEQ multiplex PCR; TCRdb stores just in-frame clones and leaves some out. The table records tens of thousands of clones, over 70% of them present only once. This sample comprised peripheral blood, obtained 12 weeks after starting pembrolizumab. These receptors all come from an adult with mismatch repair-deficient cancer.

The chain uses TRBV19 and TRBJ2-5, with 9 bases aligning to TRBD1. V lost 5 bases to trimming and J lost 5 bases; unmatched junction nucleotides: 9. CDR3 length: 15 residues. Germline V gene lookup returns CDR1 LNHDA and CDR2 SQIVND (reference sequence). Here the CDR3 reads CASSEGQGLIETQYF. DNA for the CDR3: TGTGCCAGTAGTGAGGGACAGGGCTTGATTGAGACCCAGTACTTC.

This clone has a single count. The chain carries TRBV5-1 and TRBJ2-7, with D possibly TRBD2 on 5 matching bases. Germline loops: CDR1 SGHRS, CDR2 YFSETQ. Between the trimmed V and J ends, which lost 4 bases and 0 bases, there was a span of 14 bases. The CDR3 length is 15 residues. CDR3 sequence: CASSIIASNSYEQYF. The CDR3 nucleotides read TGCGCCAGCAGCATCATAGCGTCCAACTCCTACGAGCAGTACTTC.

J is TRBJ2-3 and V is TRBV19; D is possibly TRBD2 (5 bases). V dropped 4 bases and J dropped 2 bases, with 10 bases sitting between them. Germline values: CDR1 LNHDA, CDR2 SQIVND (reference sequence). CDR3 length: 14 amino acids. CDR3 residues: CASSRERNTDTQYF. In DNA, the CDR3 is TGTGCCAGTAGTAGGGAGCGGAACACAGATACGCAGTATTTT.

The chain uses TRBV30 and TRBJ1-5; the match to TRBD1 covers 9 bases. The CDR3 contains 13 residues. Germline V gene lookup returns CDR1 GTSNPN and CDR2 SVGIG (reference sequence). Trimming took 4 bases from V and 5 from J; bases not matched to a gene: 3. This CDR3 reads CAWTRQGDQPQHF. The CDR3 nucleotides read TGTGCCTGGACAAGACAGGGGGATCAGCCCCAGCATTTT. The variable domain in full, completed from reference TRBV30 and TRBJ1-5, reads SQTIHQWPATLVQPVGSPLSLECTVEGTSNPNLYWYRQAAGRGLQLLFYSVGIGQISSEVPQNLSASRPQDRQFILSSKKLLLSDSGFYLCAWTRQGDQPQHFGDGTRLSIL.

V gene TRBV30 combines with J gene TRBJ2-5, with unresolved D. CDR1 GTSNPN and CDR2 SVGIG come from the germline V gene (reference sequence). The CDR3 extends over 11 amino acids. V gave up 0 bases and J gave up 5 bases, with 4 bases separating them. This chain's CDR3 is CAWSVGETQYF. CDR3 coding DNA: TGTGCCTGGAGTGTAGGCGAGACCCAGTACTTC.

The gene calls are TRBV11-1 and TRBJ2-3; 12 bases are a match to TRBD2. The CDR3 runs to 16 residues. Germline values: CDR1 SGHAT, CDR2 FQDESV (reference sequence). V was clipped by 1 base and J by 6 bases; unmatched bases: 5. This CDR3 reads CASSLGLAGATDTQYF. The CDR3 coding sequence is TGTGCCAGCAGCTTAGGACTAGCGGGAGCGACGGATACGCAGTATTTT.

The rearrangement uses TRBV7-2 and TRBJ2-1, with D perhaps matching TRBD1 or TRBD2 (5 bases each). The V end lost 5 bases, the J end lost 8 bases, and 13 bases lay between the germline ends. Germline V CDR1 and CDR2: SGHTA, FQGNSA. This CDR3 is 13 amino acids long. The CDR3 here is CASSTRDGYEQFF. The CDR3 DNA follows: TGTGCCAGCAGCACCCGGGACGGCTATGAGCAGTTCTTC.

This clone has just a few counts. This rearrangement joins TRBV5-4 to TRBJ1-1; TRBD1 agrees at 9 bases. The CDR3 has 15 residues. CDR1 is SGHNT and CDR2 is YYREEE in the germline V gene (reference sequence). J lost 7 bases, V lost 4 bases, and 11 bases had no gene match. CDR3 DNA: TGTGCCAGCAGCGCGGGGGGGACAGGGTCGGGTGAAGCTTTCTTT. Translation: CASSAGGTGSGEAFF. The whole variable domain, remainder taken from reference TRBV5-4 and TRBJ1-1, is ETGVTQSPTHLIKTRGQQVTLRCSSQSGHNTVSWYQQALGQGPQFIFQYYREEENGRGNFPPRFSGLQFPNYSSELNVNALELDDSALYLCASSAGGTGSGEAFFGQGTRLTVV.